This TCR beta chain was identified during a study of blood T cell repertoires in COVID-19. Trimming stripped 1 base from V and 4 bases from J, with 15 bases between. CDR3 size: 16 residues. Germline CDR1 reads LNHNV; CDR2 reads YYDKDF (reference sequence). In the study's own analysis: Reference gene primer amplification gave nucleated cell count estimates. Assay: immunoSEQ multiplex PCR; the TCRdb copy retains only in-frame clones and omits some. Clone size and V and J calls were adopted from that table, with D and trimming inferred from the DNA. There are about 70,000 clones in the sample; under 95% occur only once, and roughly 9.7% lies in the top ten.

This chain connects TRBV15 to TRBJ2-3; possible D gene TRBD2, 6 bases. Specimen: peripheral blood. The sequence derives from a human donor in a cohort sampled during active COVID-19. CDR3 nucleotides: TGTGCCACCAGCAGAGTCACGGGGGATCCTTCAGATACGCAGTATTTT. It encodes CATSRVTGDPSDTQYF.